The 3 T cell receptor beta chains reported below all come from one sample, sequenced in a study of radiotherapy plus CTLA-4 blockade in lung cancer. Libraries were prepared by immunoSEQ multiplex PCR; TCRdb keeps only in-frame clonotypes and omits some of them. The profile covers approximately 82,000 clones, with roughly four fifths appearing a single time and roughly 15% taken by the ten largest. The specimen was peripheral blood, collected from a patient treated with radiotherapy plus ipilimumab. The source of these receptors is a human donor with non-small cell lung cancer that progressed on radiotherapy plus ipilimumab.

The J gene is TRBJ1-1, the V gene TRBV5-1; D ambiguous. Trimming pared 4 bases from V and 6 bases from J, leaving 13 bases between. The CDR3 runs 13 residues. The germline CDR1 and CDR2 sequences are SGHRS and YFSETQ. The CDR3 is CASSLDPWSEAFF. DNA for the CDR3: TGCGCCAGCAGCCTGGACCCGTGGTCTGAAGCTTTCTTT.

The chain uses TRBV4-1 and TRBJ1-2; D gene unclear. Germline CDR1 reads MGHRA; CDR2 reads YSYEKL. The CDR3 extends over 14 amino acids. Trimming left V 5 bases short and J 6 bases short, with 16 bases between. The CDR3 DNA is TGCGCCAGCAGCACCCGGGCCAACTACGATGGCTACACCTTC. Protein sequence: CASSTRANYDGYTF.

The genes are TRBV7-2 and TRBJ2-2, with TRBD2 matching 10 bases. The ends lost 2 bases at V and 0 bases at J; junction bases unmatched: 9. Germline V gene lookup returns CDR1 SGHTA and CDR2 FQGNSA. The CDR3 runs to 19 residues. The CDR3 is CASSLSRLAGTPNTGELFF. CDR3 nucleotide sequence: TGTGCCAGCAGCTTAAGCAGACTAGCGGGTACACCGAACACCGGGGAGCTGTTTTTT.